The rows below give T cell receptor beta chains drawn from one sample of a study of T cell responses to AZD1222 COVID-19 vaccine. The protocol was immunoSEQ multiplex PCR, while the TCRdb copy is restricted to in-frame clones and leaves out a portion. Among 170,000 or so clones listed, about nine tenths were seen once. The sequencing here drew on peripheral blood, taken on day 0 of AZD1222 vaccination. All receptors come from an adult in good health. The CDR3 runs from the conserved cysteine through the conserved F or W. A D gene is named only where the DNA matches it firmly. Clone size is shown for a subset of rows, as once, few, many or a class of expanded clone.

V gene: TRBV5-1
J gene: TRBJ1-2
clone size: -
D gene: TRBD1
CDR3 protein: CASSLSITGGKLGGYTF
CDR3 DNA: TGCGCCAGCAGCTTGAGTATAACAGGGGGAAAGCTTGGCGGCTACACCTTC

V gene: TRBV6-5
J gene: TRBJ2-1
clone size: -
D gene: TRBD2
CDR3 protein: CASRSGGTEQFF
CDR3 DNA: TGTGCCAGCAGATCCGGGGGGACTGAGCAGTTCTTC

V gene: TRBV7-6
J gene: TRBJ2-7
clone size: -
D gene: -
CDR3 protein: CASSSGRTGSYEQYF
CDR3 DNA: TGTGCCAGCAGCTCCGGGAGGACAGGCTCCTACGAGCAGTACTTC

V gene: TRBV4-3
J gene: TRBJ1-2
clone size: -
D gene: -
CDR3 protein: CASSQDGSYGYTF
CDR3 DNA: TGCGCCAGCAGCCAAGATGGGTCTTATGGCTACACCTTC

V gene: TRBV28
J gene: TRBJ1-2
clone size: -
D gene: -
CDR3 protein: CASIPLAANYGYTF
CDR3 DNA: TGTGCCAGCATCCCCCTCGCGGCTAACTATGGCTACACCTTC

V gene: TRBV2
J gene: TRBJ1-4
clone size: -
D gene: -
CDR3 protein: CASSEEQRWGKLFF
CDR3 DNA: TGTGCCAGCAGTGAAGAACAGCGCTGGGGAAAACTGTTTTTT

V gene: TRBV5-1
J gene: TRBJ2-2
clone size: -
D gene: -
CDR3 protein: CASSTRGGPGELFF
CDR3 DNA: TGCGCCAGCAGCACCAGGGGCGGGCCCGGGGAGCTGTTTTTT

V gene: TRBV11-2
J gene: TRBJ1-1
clone size: -
D gene: TRBD1
CDR3 protein: CASRGQGSTEAFF
CDR3 DNA: TGTGCCAGCAGGGGACAGGGAAGCACTGAAGCTTTCTTT

V gene: TRBV25-1
J gene: TRBJ2-3
clone size: once
D gene: TRBD2
CDR3 protein: CASSLAGGTDTQYF
CDR3 DNA: TGTGCCAGCAGTTTAGCGGGAGGCACAGATACGCAGTATTTT

V gene: TRBV5-1
J gene: TRBJ1-1
clone size: -
D gene: -
CDR3 protein: CASSLDPNTEAFF
CDR3 DNA: TGCGCCAGCAGCTTGGATCCGAACACTGAAGCTTTCTTT

V gene: TRBV6-2/TRBV6-3
J gene: TRBJ2-2
clone size: few
D gene: TRBD1
CDR3 protein: CASSDRDTGELFF
CDR3 DNA: TGTGCCAGCAGTGACAGGGACACCGGGGAGCTGTTTTTT

V gene: TRBV6-5
J gene: TRBJ1-2
clone size: -
D gene: -
CDR3 protein: CASSYSKGSGYTF
CDR3 DNA: TGTGCCAGCAGTTACTCGAAGGGGTCTGGCTACACCTTC

V gene: TRBV6-5
J gene: TRBJ2-5
clone size: -
D gene: -
CDR3 protein: CASNLWGPAETQYF
CDR3 DNA: TGTGCCAGTAATTTGTGGGGCCCGGCAGAGACCCAGTACTTC

V gene: TRBV24-1
J gene: TRBJ2-3
clone size: -
D gene: TRBD2
CDR3 protein: CATSDFGSGVTDTQYF
CDR3 DNA: TGTGCCACCAGTGATTTCGGTAGCGGGGTCACAGATACGCAGTATTTT

V gene: TRBV19
J gene: TRBJ1-6
clone size: -
D gene: TRBD1
CDR3 protein: CASSILPDRGPPPLHF
CDR3 DNA: TGTGCCAGTAGTATTCTTCCGGACAGGGGGCCTCCTCCCCTCCACTTT